The source of this TCR beta chain is a study of identical twins (dated by TCRdb to 2016 to 2017). Study-level background: To test whether fetal clonotypes persist, this study deep-sequenced TCR alpha and beta repertoires from monozygotic twins, from unrelated adults of various ages, and from cord blood. To rule out contamination, the twin experiments were replicated at different times with different library preparation protocols.

All donors were healthy Caucasians. The twin cohort comprised three pairs of female monozygotic twins, all aged about 18 to 29 years. The RNA used for TCR libraries was isolated from peripheral blood mononuclear cells. Libraries came from 5' RACE. For sequencing, an Illumina HiSeq 2000 was employed. Template switching introduced a universal primer binding site; the final cDNA contained a unique molecular identifier, enabling accurate counting of TCR cDNA molecules. First-strand cDNA for TCR alpha and beta chains was synthesized from specific primers in the conserved constant-segment region. To control for contamination, each cDNA library was double barcoded with a SMART-Mk sample barcode plus Illumina barcodes. TruSeq adapter sequences along with Illumina sample barcodes were introduced in two successive PCR steps. Sequencing of the TCR alpha and beta cDNA libraries was done on the Illumina HiSeq platform using custom primers. For the original study's pipeline: MiGEC was used to process raw reads and extract unique molecular identifiers, and MiXCR was used to find CDR3 positions. Recombination models were inferred per individual with the repgenHMM and IGoR tools using an EM algorithm. The tcR package in R was used for shared clonotype analysis, with sharing normalized by the product of cloneset sizes. Out-of-frame nonproductive sequences were analyzed to study raw recombination free of thymic and clonal selection effects. TCRdb reprocessing: public reads trimmed at Q25 with fastp, clones called with MiXCR, in-frame beta chains kept. One record per CDR3 amino acid sequence lists the most common genes and DNA. These V and J calls derive from TCRdb rather than the authors' analysis. Here the sample has hundreds of thousands of distinct CDR3 sequences; 8.6% occur a single time. Jointly, the top ten make up 0.75% to 1% of the sample.

Reading the germline V gene gives CDR1 SGHRS and CDR2 YFSETQ. Between the V and J ends, shortened by 0 bases and 4 bases respectively, the junction contains 11 bases. From its cysteine to its phenylalanine, the CDR3 spans 15 amino acids. The entry retains the CDR3 DNA only, 45 bases that are in frame from base 1. What the authors observed across the whole study: Fewer insertions were carried by abundant cord blood beta clonotypes; a weaker similar trend was observed in young adult naive repertoires, while no such trend was observed in memory repertoires. In monozygotic twins, out-of-frame TCR alpha sharing was systematically underestimated by recombination models, although the models agreed with sharing between unrelated individuals. In beta out-of-frame sequences, excess twin sharing was weaker, because having fewer shared sequences lowered the signal-to-noise ratio. Invariant T cells such as MAIT and iNKT could partly confound zero-insertion analyses, though diverse VJ usage argued against this for most clonotypes. Because the same donors could not be followed over many years, the conclusions relied on cross-sectional statistical analysis. Compared with coincidental sharing between unrelated individuals, an excess of low generation-probability sequences was observed among out-of-frame TCR alpha sequences shared between twins.

This clonotype was observed a handful of times. Its cognate antigen has yet to be identified. No base qualities exist here, and no much larger clone lies one base off it. This sample was shared with a second study, whose subject was yellow fever vaccine responses in identical twins. Per that second paper: The authors reported that the T cell response to vaccination in identical twins appeared partly convergent and partly personalized. In identical twins, the study followed T cell clones that responded to the vaccine with precision.

The sequence was collected from a young woman in good health. Rearrangement joined TRBV5-1 to TRBJ1-5; the D gene is perhaps TRBD1, from 5 matching bases. Sequenced sample: PBMCs. The DNA sequence is as follows: TGCGCCAGCAGCTTGGCCGGGGCTACTAATCAGCCCCAGCATTTT. This gives the protein CASSLAGATNQPQHF. With the portions outside the CDR3 filled from the reference TRBV5-1 and TRBJ1-5 genes, the complete variable region becomes KAGVTQTPRYLIKTRGQQVTLSCSPISGHRSVSWYQQTPGQGLQFLFEYFSETQRNKGNFPGRFSGRQFSNSRSEMNVSTLELGDSALYLCASSLAGATNQPQHFGDGTRLSIL.